This TCR beta chain comes out of a study of beta chain features in type 1 diabetes (dated by TCRdb to the late 2010s). In terms of the full investigation: Patients and healthy donors did not differ in mean age, gender distribution, total cell number or subset yield. Across all samples, 107,917,701 sorted cells were examined, and cell number per subset correlated strongly with RNA yield. The study compared the TCRB repertoires of sorted circulating CD4+ T cell subsets in recently diagnosed type 1 diabetes patients with those in matched healthy donors. Regulatory and stem cell-like memory subsets were isolated from only 8 patients and roughly 8 healthy donors, whereas naive and central memory subsets came from all 30 or so donors.

Trimming removed 4 bases from V and 5 bases from J; the gene matches leave 7 bases unexplained. The CDR3 measures 14 amino acids from cysteine to phenylalanine. Of all the DNA, just the CDR3 is kept, 42 bases in frame from base 1. The germline V gene gives CDR1 as MDHEN and CDR2 as SYDVKM. Summary of the overall study and its limitations: At VDJ recombination sites, patients with type 1 diabetes made fewer insertions and deleted more nucleotides, a pattern implying thymic rearrangement abnormalities. A moderate but significant shortening of TCRB CDR3 length was observed in type 1 diabetes patients in all four CD4+ subsets. PCR might favor shorter templates, but patient and control samples were amplified and corrected together, so any skew would affect both groups equally. Naive, central memory and regulatory TCRB repertoires appeared more similar among patients than among healthy donors. Because the HLA sub-analyses included only small numbers of individuals, any influence of HLA type on TCRB rearrangement was left unresolved. Because cDNA was sequenced instead of genomic DNA, highly expressing activated cells could be over-represented, though the groups showed no difference in activation or CD3 levels.

All of the isolated RNA was reverse transcribed with the High Capacity cDNA Reverse Transcription Kit, so expressed TCRB transcripts were sequenced. Naive, central memory and regulatory T cell samples underwent deep immunoSEQ sequencing, averaging around 4 million total reads per sample. After sorted cells were lysed in RLT buffer, RNA was extracted with DNase-treated RNeasy Micro or Mini kits, with the choice depending on cell number. To prevent cross-contamination, each cell subset was processed individually, whereas patient and healthy donor samples were processed jointly. The immunoSEQ multiplex PCR was used to amplify TCRB sequences from cDNA, yielding 87-bp fragments that span the CDR3 region. Sequencing of the amplicons was done on the Illumina HiSeq platform. The study's own analysis went as follows. PCR bias was corrected computationally using synthetic template baselines, and reads within Hamming distance 2 were collapsed, with unmergeable singletons discarded. By aligning reads against IMGT, V, D and J genes, CDR3 length, and insertions or deletions at six rearrangement sites were assigned. Clonotype counts were normalized to sorted cell number within each subset before computing true diversity and Gini coefficients with the tcR R package. Repertoire sharing was quantified using the overlap coefficient calculated on TCRB nucleotide sequences. Out-of-frame TCRB sequences from naive cells were analyzed as a proxy for the pre-selection repertoire. TCRdb's version of the immuneACCESS table is confined to in-frame rearrangements and falls short of the full clone set. An unresolved V gene accounts for under half of the shortfall where checked; the remainder is of unknown origin. The D gene and trimming were derived from the DNA, and the V and J assignments and clone size from that table. The sample contains 810,000 or so clones, about 17% of them found a single time. The ten largest make up 0.02% to 0.025% of the sample.

This clone turned up a few times. The antigen it binds to is not known. Base qualities were left out, and no much larger clone turns up one base away. A single peripheral blood draw of around 0.11 L on average was collected from each donor into heparinised tubes. A BD FACSAria II was used to sort naive, central memory, regulatory and stem cell-like memory CD4+ T cells with a panel that included CD45RO, CCR7, CD25, CD127, CD95 and CD27. All sorted populations exceeded 95% purity. Right away, PBMCs were isolated by Lymphoprep density gradient centrifugation and were stained directly, with no culture step. To minimize batch effects, samples were stained and sorted in pairs, one healthy donor with one patient per experiment.

The TCR comes from a woman aged 18-29 years in good health. Sequencing was done on a sample of naive CD4+ T cells from blood. This specimen's cell subset or site label, interpreted: true naive CD4+ T cells. Recombination linked TRBV28 to TRBJ2-5; 7 of the junction bases match TRBD1. At the DNA level, the sequence is TGTGCCAGCAGTTCAACAGGGGAATGGGAGACCCAGTACTTC. This is translated as CASSSTGEWETQYF.